A selection of T cell receptor beta chains follows, all from one sample in a study of blood T cell repertoires in COVID-19. TCRdb's copy holds only in-frame clones and misses some; the assay was immunoSEQ multiplex PCR. The sample has some 520,000 clones; roughly 87% are singletons. Sample: peripheral blood. All receptors come from a man between 18 and 29 years old with COVID-19, enrolled during active disease. CDR3s leave out the opening cysteine and the closing phenylalanine or tryptophan. A D gene is named only where the DNA matches it firmly. Expanded clones get a size class; other rows say once, few or many, or leave the size out.

clone_size d_call j_call v_call cdr3_aa
. TRBD2 TRBJ2-7 TRBV7-8 ASSLLTSGGSEQY
. . TRBJ1-2 TRBV15 ATSRKGINREKNYGYT
. TRBD2 TRBJ2-1 TRBV7-7 ASSLGGGSYNEQF
. . TRBJ1-1 TRBV12-5 ASFEGGRAF
. . TRBJ2-3 TRBV19 ASSLQKIFSTDTQY
. TRBD1 TRBJ1-3 TRBV18 ASSRITGGASSGNTIY
. . TRBJ2-1 TRBV5-6 ASSSFSEQF
. TRBD2 TRBJ2-5 TRBV10-2 ASSVGGGKETQY
. TRBD1 TRBJ1-3 TRBV6-6 ASRSAGTGIY
. TRBD2 TRBJ2-1 TRBV13 ASSLKRGEQF
. TRBD1 TRBJ1-2 TRBV19 ASSPRQGVVSYGYT
. . TRBJ2-2 TRBV27 ASSPDSRRFTGELF
. TRBD2 TRBJ2-1 TRBV4-1 ASSPLAGNNEQF
. . TRBJ1-1 TRBV19 ASSTQGWVNTEAF
few . TRBJ2-1 TRBV9 ASSPQGTAFSSYNEQF
. . TRBJ2-5 TRBV5-1 ASRRWAPIQETQY
. . TRBJ2-1 TRBV10-2 ASTQSSGEQF
. . TRBJ2-3 TRBV5-1 ASSLESDTQY
. TRBD1 TRBJ2-7 TRBV4-1 ASSQDYGQGREQY
. TRBD2 TRBJ2-5 TRBV5-1 ASSPRSGRAETQY
. . TRBJ1-2 TRBV5-1 ASSFAGDYGYT
. . TRBJ2-2 TRBV10-1 ASSVGGEAGELF
. . TRBJ1-6 TRBV5-1 ASSLDNNSPLH
few . TRBJ1-3 TRBV5-1 ASSLGTSGNTIY
. . TRBJ1-1 TRBV6-6 ASSLVAGRPLNTEAF
. . TRBJ1-1 TRBV5-4 ASSSATGVGSEAF
. TRBD2 TRBJ2-1 TRBV3-1/TRBV3-2 ASSSTSGRDVYNEQF
once . TRBJ1-4 TRBV7-9 ASSQSGVGREKLF
. . TRBJ1-5 TRBV6-4 ASSVRGDQPQH
. TRBD1 TRBJ1-2 TRBV12-3/TRBV12-4 ASRSGGYGYT
. . TRBJ1-2 TRBV12-3/TRBV12-4 ASTTTGSHGYT
. TRBD1 TRBJ2-5 TRBV19 ASSMGQVYGQETQY
. . TRBJ2-7 TRBV11-3 ASSQGTDYEQY
. TRBD1 TRBJ1-1 TRBV3-1/TRBV3-2 ASSQSQGALSAF
. . TRBJ1-2 TRBV19 ASSIGGAANYGYT
. TRBD1 TRBJ2-2 TRBV24-1 ATSDPGQGNGELF
once . TRBJ1-1 TRBV5-4 ASSRTGGAEAF
. . TRBJ1-5 TRBV9 ASSVADNQPQH
. . TRBJ2-5 TRBV12-3/TRBV12-4 ASSFSSAQY
. . TRBJ2-5 TRBV5-6 ASSLYGFRGETQY
. TRBD1 TRBJ1-1 TRBV29-1 SAYRGLHTEAF
few . TRBJ1-5 TRBV6-1 ASSDTGFQPQH
. . TRBJ2-5 TRBV2 ASSALQGTRETQY
. . TRBJ1-2 TRBV2 ASSSGFDGYT
. . TRBJ1-3 TRBV28 ASSLGSGSGNTIY
once TRBD2 TRBJ2-5 TRBV25-1 ASSEPSGGQETQY
. . TRBJ2-3 TRBV18 ASSPSGRDTDTQY
. TRBD2 TRBJ2-3 TRBV5-4 ASSLARAGVGDTQY
many TRBD2 TRBJ2-2 TRBV7-9 ASSPVAGGPLAGELF
. . TRBJ1-4 TRBV7-9 ASSLVGEGEKLF
. TRBD1 TRBJ2-1 TRBV11-2 ASSPLDRGHGNEQF
. TRBD1 TRBJ2-2 TRBV25-1 ASRADRGPGELF
. . TRBJ1-1 TRBV28 ASGVYRERSTEAF
. . TRBJ2-2 TRBV27 ASSLEVGGELF
once . TRBJ1-1 TRBV29-1 SVGHRQAPNTEAF
. . TRBJ2-3 TRBV12-3/TRBV12-4 ASSLTGDTQY
. TRBD2 TRBJ2-1 TRBV24-1 ATSDFEREGYNEQF